This TCR beta chain was obtained from a study of radiation and T cells in renal cell carcinoma. This CDR3 comprises 17 residues. Germline values: CDR1 LNHNV, CDR2 YYDKDF (reference sequence). J lost 5 bases, V lost 3 bases, and 12 bases had no gene match. Data came from immunoSEQ multiplex PCR; TCRdb stores just in-frame clones and leaves some out. The sample has around 100,000 clones, roughly 82% seen once. Stated time point: blood 4 weeks post-SBRT, at nephrectomy. The treatment denotes: 15 Gy SBRT to primary tumor, nephrectomy 4 weeks later. Nephrectomy followed 15 Gy stereotactic body radiation by 4 weeks. Serial blood draws occurred at baseline and 2 and 4 weeks post-SBRT. The patient's renal cell carcinoma had clear cell pathology. Study results and caveats: From baseline, blood top tumor clonotypes peaked at 2 weeks post-radiation.

As to this clone: Its antigen is undetermined.

Sequences were derived from blood, sampled from a patient whose treatment included radiotherapy and nephrectomy. V gene TRBV15 combines with J gene TRBJ2-2; 7 bases match TRBD1. The clonotype originates from a man aged 55 to 70 with renal cell carcinoma. The DNA for the CDR3 is TGTGCCACCAGCAGTAGTGAAGACAGGGTTGCGACCGGGGAGCTGTTTTTT. Translating gives CATSSSEDRVATGELFF.